This T cell receptor (beta chain) was profiled in a study of T-cell memory formation after mild COVID-19. Study-level information: Each donor largely had its own TCR clusters. Whole-study results and caveats: Clones shrinking from day 15 to 85 showed even CD4/CD8 mixes; later expanders tilted CD4+.

TCRdb redid the calling of the 5' RACE reads with MiXCR, one entry per CDR3 protein. The repertoire holds about 150,000 distinct CDR3 sequences, with 31% as singletons. In germline, CDR1 is SEHNR, CDR2 FQNEAQ (reference sequence). The CDR3 spans 17 residues. V gave up 4 bases and J gave up 0 bases, with 15 bases separating them. The table lists this clonotype with many counts. Antigen unknown. The sequence was collected from an adult woman who had mild COVID-19 (a few samples of this study predate the infection). Cell type and time point are not known. Sequencing was carried out using PBMCs or a T cell subset sorted from them (not recorded which). This chain uses TRBV7-9 with TRBJ1-4; maybe TRBD1 (6 bases). In DNA, the CDR3 is TGTGCCAGCAGCTCAATCAGGGGCGATGCAACTAATGAAAAACTGTTTTTT. The encoded protein is CASSSIRGDATNEKLFF.